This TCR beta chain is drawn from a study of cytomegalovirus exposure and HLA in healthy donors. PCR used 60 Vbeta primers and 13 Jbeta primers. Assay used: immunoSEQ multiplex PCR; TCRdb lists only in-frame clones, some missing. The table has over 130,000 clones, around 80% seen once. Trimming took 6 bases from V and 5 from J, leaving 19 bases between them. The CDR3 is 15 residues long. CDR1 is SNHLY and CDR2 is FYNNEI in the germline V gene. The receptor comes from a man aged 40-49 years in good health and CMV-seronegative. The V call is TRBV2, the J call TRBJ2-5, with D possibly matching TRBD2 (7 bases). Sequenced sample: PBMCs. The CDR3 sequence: CASSLGGGPGETQYF. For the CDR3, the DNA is TGTGCCAGCAGCCTGGGAGGGGGGCCTGGGGAGACCCAGTACTTC.